This TCR beta chain was recorded in a study of T-cell memory formation after mild COVID-19. General study points: CD8+ contracting clones occupied EMRA, while CD4+ ones occupied mainly CM and EM. Balance between CD4 and CD8 was seen in clones contracting day 15 to 85, and a CD4+ lean was seen in later expanders. Within pre-infection memory, some responding clones were found, suggesting cross-reactive memory joined.

This clonotype has a handful of counts. Its antigen is unidentified. The V end was cut by 5 bases, the J end by 7 bases, with 23 bases between. CDR3 length equals 16 residues. After 5'RACE with constant-segment primers, TCR alpha and TCR beta cDNA libraries carrying sample barcodes and UMIs were obtained. In TCRdb, the 5' RACE reads were re-called with MiXCR into one record per CDR3 protein. The table lists around 82,000 distinct CDR3 sequences, 9.5% to 15% of them singletons. The source material was PBMCs or a T cell subset sorted from them (not recorded which). This sequence was found in a man between 18 and 29 years old who had mild COVID-19 (a few samples of this study predate the infection). Cell type and time point are not known. This chain joins TRBV12-3 or TRBV12-4 and TRBJ1-1, with D possibly TRBD1 on 6 matching bases. This CDR3 reads CASSPPRGAQAYEAFF. In nucleotides, the CDR3 is TGTGCCAGCAGTCCCCCGCGGGGGGCGCAAGCGTATGAAGCTTTCTTT.